This is a list of T cell receptor beta chains from one sample in a study of T cells in localized non-small cell lung cancer. Only in-frame clones appear in the TCRdb table, and some are missing; sequencing was by immunoSEQ multiplex PCR. Of about 25,000 clones detected, about 91% appear once; the ten largest clones hold approximately 9.4%. This sample comprised peripheral blood mononuclear cells, obtained before any cancer treatment. These TCRs come from a woman aged 35-75 years with stage III lung adenocarcinoma. Both conserved end residues are part of each CDR3. D genes are given only for firm matches.

TRBD2	TRBJ2-7	TRBV29-1	CSVLRTSGTRNSYEQYF	TGCAGCGTTCTCCGGACTAGCGGGACCCGCAACTCCTACGAGCAGTACTTC
TRBD1	TRBJ1-5	TRBV19	CASSTGRGVVSAPQHF	TGTGCCAGTAGTACTGGCAGGGGGGTGGTGTCGGCTCCCCAGCATTTT
-	TRBJ2-7	TRBV29-1	CSVMTAGEQYF	TGCAGCGTGATGACAGCCGGAGAGCAGTACTTC
-	TRBJ2-3	TRBV4-3	CASSRDGTTDTQYF	TGCGCCAGCAGCCGAGATGGAACCACAGATACGCAGTATTTT
TRBD1	TRBJ2-7	TRBV23-1	CASSQVGTGVEEQYF	TGCGCCAGCAGTCAAGTTGGGACAGGGGTAGAAGAGCAGTACTTC
TRBD1	TRBJ1-3	TRBV19	CASSETGVGSGNTIYF	TGTGCCAGTAGCGAGACAGGGGTCGGCTCTGGAAACACCATATATTTT
-	TRBJ2-3	TRBV5-1	CASSLGYLQEESTDTQYF	TGCGCCAGCAGCTTGGGGTACTTACAGGAAGAGAGCACAGATACGCAGTATTTT
TRBD1	TRBJ2-6	TRBV19	CASTPDRALNSGANVLTF	TGTGCCAGTACCCCGGACAGGGCCTTAAATTCTGGGGCCAACGTCCTGACTTTC
-	TRBJ2-5	TRBV5-1	CASSSGLVDQETQYF	TGCGCCAGCAGCTCTGGGCTAGTGGACCAAGAGACCCAGTACTTC
TRBD1	TRBJ1-5	TRBV19	CASRSRIDRGSNQPQHF	TGTGCCAGTAGGAGCAGAATAGACAGGGGCAGCAATCAGCCCCAGCATTTT
-	TRBJ2-1	TRBV11-2	CASSLALGLDGFF	TGTGCCAGCAGCTTAGCCCTAGGGTTGGACGGGTTCTTC
-	TRBJ1-1	TRBV11-2	CASSLSLNTEAFF	TGTGCCAGCAGCTTATCATTGAACACTGAAGCTTTCTTT